This T cell receptor (beta chain) stems from a study of identical twins. Study observations and caveats: Partial confounding of zero-insertion analyses by invariant MAIT and iNKT cells was possible.

Healthy Caucasians were all of the donors. One entry per CDR3 protein, called by TCRdb with MiXCR from the 5' RACE reads. The sample yields more than 350,000 distinct CDR3 sequences, 9% seen once. This CDR3 is 15 amino acids long. Deletions cut 1 base from V and 4 bases from J, with 10 bases between. Germline CDR1 MGHRA, CDR2 YSYEKL. This clonotype was seen a few times. Its antigen remains unknown. The chain uses TRBV4-1 and TRBJ2-2, with D possibly TRBD1 on 6 matching bases. Sequenced input: naive T cells sorted from blood. The origin of this receptor is a woman between 45 and 65 years old in good health. CDR3 DNA sequence: TGCGCCAGCAGCCAAGCCAGGGGCTCCACCGGGGAGCTGTTTTTT. Its protein product is CASSQARGSTGELFF.